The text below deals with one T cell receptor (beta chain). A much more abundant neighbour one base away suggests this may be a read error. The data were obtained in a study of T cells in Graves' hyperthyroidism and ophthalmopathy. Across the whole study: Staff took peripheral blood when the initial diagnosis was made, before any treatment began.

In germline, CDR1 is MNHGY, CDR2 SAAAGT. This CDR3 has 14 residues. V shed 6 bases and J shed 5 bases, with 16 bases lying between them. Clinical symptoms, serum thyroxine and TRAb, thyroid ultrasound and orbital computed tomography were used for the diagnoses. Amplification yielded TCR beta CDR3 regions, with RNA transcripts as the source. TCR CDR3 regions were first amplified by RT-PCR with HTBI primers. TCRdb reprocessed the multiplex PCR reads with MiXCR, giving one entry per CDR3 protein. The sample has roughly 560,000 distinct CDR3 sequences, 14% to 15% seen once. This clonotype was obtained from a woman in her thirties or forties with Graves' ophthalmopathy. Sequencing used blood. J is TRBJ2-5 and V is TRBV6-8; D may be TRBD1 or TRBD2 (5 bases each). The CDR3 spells CASRAREQAETQYF. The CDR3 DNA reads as TGTGCCAGCAGGGCTCGGGAACAGGCGGAGACCCAGTACTTC.